These 8 T cell receptor beta chains came from one sample sequenced in a study of shared clonotypes between healthy human individuals. Method: immunoSEQ multiplex PCR; TCRdb's copy keeps in-frame clones and lacks some. The data contain around 700,000 clones, roughly 73% of them singletons. Sequencing was performed on memory CD4+ T cells sorted from blood. Subset noted: CD45RA-negative fraction. These receptors were obtained from a woman younger than 45 in good health.

As to this clone: The sample has other DNA sequences that encode this CDR3 too. This chain connects TRBV10-1 to TRBJ1-1; a weak D match, TRBD1 (5 bases). Trimming left V 0 bases short and J 3 bases short, with 5 bases between. The CDR3 has 13 amino acids. The V gene's germline CDR1 is WNHNN and CDR2 SYGVQD (reference sequence). The CDR3 nucleotides read TGCGCCAGCAGTGAGTCAGGGGACACTGAAGCTTTCTTT. As protein: CASSESGDTEAFF.

V usage is TRBV7-8 and J usage is TRBJ1-3; 10 bases fit TRBD1. CDR1 is SGHVS, CDR2 FQNEAQ, per germline. The V and J ends lost 6 bases and 6 bases, in that order; junction bases with no gene match: 8. The CDR3 consists of 15 residues. CDR3 coding DNA: TGTGCCAGCAGATTGGGACAGGGGATGGAAAACACCATATATTTT. This codes for CASRLGQGMENTIYF.

This clone was found many times. Other DNA sequences in this sample translate to the same CDR3. The V call is TRBV29-1, the J call TRBJ2-2; 10 bases are shared with TRBD1. This CDR3 comprises 12 residues. CDR1 SQVTM and CDR2 ANQGSEA come from the germline V gene. Germline trimming cut 6 bases from V and 7 bases from J; bases unmatched to any gene: 2. CDR3 protein: CSVGQGHGELFF. The CDR3 region has the DNA TGCAGCGTGGGACAGGGGCACGGGGAGCTGTTTTTT.

This chain links TRBV5-1 with TRBJ1-2; no clear D gene. The CDR3 runs 13 residues. The germline V and J ends were trimmed by 0 bases and 2 bases, with 5 bases remaining between them. Germline assignment: CDR1 SGHRS and CDR2 YFSETQ. Here the CDR3 reads CASSLAQNYGYTF. CDR3 sequence (DNA): TGCGCCAGCAGCTTGGCACAGAACTATGGCTACACCTTC. Supplemented by reference TRBV5-1 and TRBJ1-2, the full variable domain reads KAGVTQTPRYLIKTRGQQVTLSCSPISGHRSVSWYQQTPGQGLQFLFEYFSETQRNKGNFPGRFSGRQFSNSRSEMNVSTLELGDSALYLCASSLAQNYGYTFGSGTRLTVV.

Only one count was recorded for this clone. V is TRBV7-8 and J is TRBJ2-1; 8 bases fit TRBD2. Germline CDR1 is SGHVS and CDR2 is FQNEAQ. The CDR3 is made up of 12 amino acids. The ends lost 2 bases at V and 12 bases at J; junction bases unmatched: 3. The CDR3: CASSLSGRGQFF. The CDR3 DNA reads as TGTGCCAGCAGCTTAAGCGGGAGAGGGCAGTTCTTC.

Regarding this clone: Other DNA sequences of this sample code for an identical CDR3. The gene calls are TRBV6-4 and TRBJ1-1; D unresolved. Trimming stripped 0 bases from V and 4 bases from J, with 9 bases between. The CDR3 covers 14 residues. CDR1 is MRHNA and CDR2 is SNTAGT in the germline V gene. The CDR3 here is CASSDSGGSTEAFF. Here the CDR3 DNA reads TGTGCCAGCAGTGACTCAGGTGGAAGCACTGAAGCTTTCTTT.

A note on this clone: The identical CDR3 is also encoded by other nucleotide sequences in the sample. The chain uses TRBV5-1 and TRBJ2-7; D may be TRBD1 (6 bases). Per germline, CDR1 SGHRS and CDR2 YFSETQ. This CDR3 has 15 residues. Deletions cut 0 bases from V and 2 bases from J, with 12 bases between. The CDR3 sequence is CASSLEGQLAYEQYF. The CDR3 DNA reads TGCGCCAGCAGCTTGGAGGGACAACTAGCCTACGAGCAGTACTTC.

This clone was found a few times. The CDR3 bases are TGTGCCAGCATCGGGGAGCTTACGAACACCGGGGAGCTGTTTTTT. Encoded protein: CASIGELTNTGELFF. V and J are TRBV2 and TRBJ2-2, with D possibly being TRBD2 (5 bases). Germline CDR1 and CDR2: SNHLY and FYNNEI. V lost 7 bases, J lost 0 bases, and 12 bases lay in between. The CDR3 consists of 15 residues.